This T cell receptor beta chain was sequenced for a study of CD8+ T cells in alopecia areata. Notes on the study in general: Lesional scalp displayed greater clonality than normal scalp, most notably in alopecia totalis/universalis. Scalp clonality, along with expanded CD8+ clones among the top 100, was significantly decreased by tofacitinib. Uncertainty about whether baseline CD8+ expansion is linked to response remains, with one nonresponder.

Regarding treatment: oral pan-JAK inhibitor, 5-10 mg twice daily. In each case, RNA was isolated and then reverse transcribed into cDNA as the sequencing template. Profiling relied on immunoSEQ multiplex PCR, and the TCRdb table lists in-frame clones only, not all of them. The table records around 150,000 clones, about 71% of them present only once. Per the germline V gene, CDR1 is MGHRA and CDR2 is YSYEKL. The CDR3 sequence is 11 residues long. The ends were cut back, 1 base at V and 5 bases at J, with 2 bases in the middle. About this clone: Its antigen is not known.

This specimen consisted of CD4+ T cells sorted from blood, obtained at week 4, from a patient treated with tofacitinib. The sequence was obtained from a human donor with alopecia areata. V gene TRBV4-1 combines with J gene TRBJ1-2, with D unresolved. The CDR3 sequence: CASSQGYGYTF. CDR3 bases: TGCGCCAGCAGCCAAGGGTATGGCTACACCTTC.